The clone carrying this T cell receptor (beta chain) has just a few counts. As handled by the study authors: Estimation of nucleated cell counts was performed using reference gene primer amplification. This table comes from immunoSEQ multiplex PCR, and its TCRdb copy is limited to in-frame clones, with some not included. D and trimming come from the DNA, and the V and J calls and clone size come from that table. The sample has 150,000 to 190,000 clones, under 85% seen once. Germline values: CDR1 SGHRS, CDR2 YFSETQ. CDR3 length equals 15 residues. V gave up 2 bases and J gave up 0 bases, with 10 bases separating them. This specimen belongs to a study of blood T cell repertoires in COVID-19. Study information: COVID-19 samples from acute and convalescent phases originated in the United States, Italy and Spain.

V usage is TRBV5-1 and J usage is TRBJ2-3; tentatively, D is TRBD2 (7 bases). The sequenced sample consisted of peripheral blood. The TCR sequence derives from an elderly woman with acute or convalescent COVID-19. The CDR3 coding sequence is TGCGCCAGCAGCTTAGCGGGGACAAGCACAGATACGCAGTATTTT. It codes for CASSLAGTSTDTQYF.